This entry describes one T cell receptor (beta chain). Its antigen is unknown. This entry belongs to a study of T cell repertoires in cytomegalovirus infection. Via MiXCR, TCRdb re-called the reads, giving one row per CDR3 protein. The table shows some 920,000 distinct CDR3 sequences, with roughly 31% occurring only once. This CDR3 has 15 amino acids. The V end lost 5 bases, the J end lost 6 bases, and 17 bases lay between the germline ends. Germline V gene sequence: CDR1 SGHVS, CDR2 FNYEAQ. The input for sequencing was cultured CD8+ T cells from PBMCs, taken from culture after CMV antigen stimulation. This sequence was found in a human donor in good health (CMV status not recorded). Some clones in this sample may be carry-over from other donors' samples. This chain links TRBV7-6 with TRBJ2-1; D gene unclear. The CDR3 bases are TGTGCCAGCAGCCGGGTAGGGCTAGAATTCAATGAGCAGTTCTTC. Its translation: CASSRVGLEFNEQFF. Complete variable domain (other parts from reference TRBV7-6 and TRBJ2-1): GAGVSQSPRYKVTKRGQDVALRCDPISGHVSLYWYRQALGQGPEFLTYFNYEAQQDKSGLPNDRFSAERPEGSISTLTIQRTEQRDSAMYRCASSRVGLEFNEQFFGPGTRLTVL.